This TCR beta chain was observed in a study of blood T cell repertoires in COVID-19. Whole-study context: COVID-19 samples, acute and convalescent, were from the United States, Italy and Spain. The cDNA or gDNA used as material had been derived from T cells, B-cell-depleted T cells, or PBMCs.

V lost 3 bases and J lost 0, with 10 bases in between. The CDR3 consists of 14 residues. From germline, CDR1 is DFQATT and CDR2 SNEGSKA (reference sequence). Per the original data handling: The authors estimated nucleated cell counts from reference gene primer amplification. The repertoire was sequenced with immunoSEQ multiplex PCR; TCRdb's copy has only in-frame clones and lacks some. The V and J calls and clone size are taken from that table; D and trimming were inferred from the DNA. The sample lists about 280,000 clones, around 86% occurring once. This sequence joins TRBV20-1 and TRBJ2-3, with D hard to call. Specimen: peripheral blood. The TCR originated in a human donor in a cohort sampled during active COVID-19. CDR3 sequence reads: CSASTRRSTDTQYF. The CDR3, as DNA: TGCAGTGCTAGTACCAGAAGAAGCACAGATACGCAGTATTTT.